Following are 30 T cell receptor beta chains from one sample sequenced in a study of T cell changes during pregnancy in multiple sclerosis. TCRdb's copy holds only in-frame clones and misses some; the assay was immunoSEQ multiplex PCR. The profile shows 50,000 or so clones, 75% to 95% of them singletons. The input for sequencing was peripheral blood, taken after pregnancy. The receptors come from a female donor in good health, enrolled as a control in a pregnancy study.

The rearrangement uses TRBV2 and TRBJ2-1; TRBD2 is a possible D gene (5 bases). The V gene lost 8 bases and the J gene lost 2 bases, with 16 bases spanning the gap. The CDR3 extends over 15 amino acids. Germline loops: CDR1 SNHLY, CDR2 FYNNEI. CDR3 loop: CASGPEAGPYNEQFF. The CDR3 DNA reads as TGTGCCAGCGGCCCGGAGGCGGGTCCCTACAATGAGCAGTTCTTC.

The V call is TRBV7-9, the J call TRBJ1-6; D might be TRBD1 (6 bases). CDR1 and CDR2 (germline): SEHNR, FQNEAQ (reference sequence). The CDR3 length is 16 residues. V gave up 1 base and J gave up 6 bases, with 13 bases separating them. CDR3 DNA sequence: TGTGCCAGCAGCTTAGATACCCCACAGGGTAATTCACCCCTCCACTTT. The encoded protein is CASSLDTPQGNSPLHF.

The chain uses TRBV27 and TRBJ2-1, with D tentatively TRBD2 (6 bases). Trimming shortened V by 0 bases and J by 6 bases, and 15 bases separated the two germline ends. Germline-derived CDR1 and CDR2 are MNHEY and SMNVEV (reference sequence). The CDR3 length is 16 residues. The CDR3 protein is CASSLSPTSRLNEQFF. The CDR3 coding sequence is TGTGCCAGCAGTTTATCCCCGACTAGTCGCCTCAATGAGCAGTTCTTC.

V gene TRBV5-1 combines with J gene TRBJ2-7, with D possibly being TRBD1 (5 bases). The CDR3 extends over 14 amino acids. The V gene's germline CDR1 is SGHRS and CDR2 YFSETQ. Trimming left V 4 bases short and J 0 bases short, with 11 bases between. The CDR3 DNA reads TGCGCCAGCAGCCAGGACACGTCCTCCTACGAGCAGTACTTC. This encodes CASSQDTSSYEQYF.

The genes are TRBV27 and TRBJ1-6, with 9 bases that match TRBD1. Germline V lookup: CDR1 MNHEY, CDR2 SMNVEV (reference sequence). The CDR3 sequence is 14 residues long. Trimming cost V 6 bases and J 7 bases; bases outside gene matches: 4. Written as DNA, the CDR3 is TGTGCCAGCAGCGGACAGGGGAGGAATTCACCCCTCCACTTT. Translation: CASSGQGRNSPLHF.

The J gene is TRBJ2-1, the V gene TRBV5-4; TRBD2 matches 11 bases. This CDR3 region has 16 residues. The V and J ends lost 4 bases and 4 bases, in that order; junction bases with no gene match: 7. Germline CDR1 and CDR2: SGHNT and YYREEE (reference sequence). This CDR3 reads CASSVGLAEPYNEQFF. CDR3 bases: TGTGCCAGCAGCGTGGGACTAGCGGAACCATACAATGAGCAGTTCTTC.

The gene calls are TRBV27 and TRBJ2-3; D is possibly TRBD2 (6 bases). Germline CDR1 and CDR2: MNHEY and SMNVEV (reference sequence). The CDR3 consists of 16 residues. Trimming removed 3 bases at V and 6 bases at J, with 19 bases between. The CDR3 nucleotides are TGTGCCAGCAGTTTTGTCCGGTCCTCACGGGAGGATACGCAGTATTTT. Its translation is CASSFVRSSREDTQYF.

The chain has TRBV28 and TRBJ2-5; tentatively, D is TRBD1 (6 bases). Germline CDR1 is MDHEN and CDR2 is SYDVKM. V lost 5 bases and J 7 bases, leaving 17 bases between the germline ends. This CDR3 comprises 14 residues. The CDR3 DNA follows: TGTGCCAGCAGTGCGACAGGTGTGTCTAGGACCCAGTACTTC. Its protein product is CASSATGVSRTQYF. Variable domain in full (rest from reference TRBV28 and TRBJ2-5): DVKVTQSSRYLVKRTGEKVFLECVQDMDHENMFWYRQDPGLGLRLIYFSYDVKMKEKGDIPEGYSVSREKKERFSLILESASTNQTSMYLCASSATGVSRTQYFGPGTRLLVL.

The chain joins TRBV29-1 to TRBJ1-1, with 7 positions matching TRBD1. This CDR3 has 15 amino acids. With V trimmed by 7 bases and J by 1 base, 12 bases remained unmatched. The V gene's germline CDR1 is SQVTM and CDR2 ANQGSEA. The CDR3 region has the DNA TGCAGCGGCCAGCCCTGGACAGGAACGAACACTGAAGCTTTCTTT. It codes for CSGQPWTGTNTEAFF.

The chain employs TRBV9 and TRBJ2-3; no definite D call. V gave up 1 base and J gave up 4 bases, with 4 bases separating them. The germline CDR1 and CDR2 sequences are SGDLS and YYNGEE. CDR3 length: 12 amino acids. The CDR3 here is CASSVQADTQYF. The CDR3, as DNA: TGTGCCAGCAGCGTACAGGCAGATACGCAGTATTTT.

The genes are TRBV5-1 and TRBJ2-5; 9 bases agree with TRBD2. In germline, CDR1 is SGHRS, CDR2 YFSETQ. The CDR3 consists of 14 residues. Losses at the gene ends were 4 bases for V and 5 bases for J; bases not matched to a gene: 6. The CDR3 DNA is TGCGCCAGCAGCCCGGCTAGCGGGGTGGAGACCCAGTACTTC. Encoded protein: CASSPASGVETQYF.

This chain's CDR3 is CASRVAGARTDTQYF. CDR3 nucleotide sequence: TGCGCCAGCAGGGTAGCGGGCGCCCGCACAGATACGCAGTATTTT. The chain joins TRBV5-1 to TRBJ2-3; 7 positions agree with TRBD2. After removal of 5 bases from V and 1 base from J, the junction contained 7 bases not matched to a gene. From germline, CDR1 is SGHRS and CDR2 YFSETQ. The CDR3 is 15 residues long.

The rearrangement uses TRBV7-2 and TRBJ1-2, with TRBD1 matching over 12 bases. Germline trimming cut 4 bases from V and 5 bases from J; bases unmatched to any gene: 5. This CDR3 comprises 15 residues. Germline CDR1 is SGHTA and CDR2 is FQGNSA. This CDR3 reads CASSYMGQGAYGYTF. CDR3 coding DNA: TGTGCCAGCAGCTATATGGGACAGGGGGCTTATGGCTACACCTTC. The variable domain in full, with the rest retrieved from reference TRBV7-2 and TRBJ1-2, is GAGVSQSPSNKVTEKGKDVELRCDPISGHTALYWYRQSLGQGLEFLIYFQGNSAPDKSGLPSDRFSAERTGGSVSTLTIQRTQQEDSAVYLCASSYMGQGAYGYTFGSGTRLTVV.

The V gene is TRBV9, the J gene TRBJ2-2; D perhaps matches TRBD2 (8 bases). Germline-derived CDR1 and CDR2 are SGDLS and YYNGEE. The CDR3 runs to 17 residues. V was pared by 4 bases and J by 6 bases, with 22 bases between. CDR3 region: CASSPKGAGGIPGELFF. The CDR3 coding sequence is TGTGCCAGCAGCCCAAAGGGGGCGGGAGGAATCCCCGGGGAGCTGTTTTTT.

This chain connects TRBV4-1 to TRBJ2-7, with 9 bases aligning to TRBD1. V dropped 3 bases and J dropped 4; count of bases not matched to a gene: 4. Looked up from germline, CDR1 is MGHRA and CDR2 is YSYEKL. This CDR3 is built from 14 residues. This CDR3 is CASSHPGQGYEQYF. The DNA for the CDR3 is TGCGCCAGCAGCCACCCGGGACAGGGATACGAGCAGTACTTC.

This clone was picked up one time. The rearrangement links TRBV7-8 to TRBJ1-1; 7 bases agree with TRBD1. Losses at the gene ends were 5 bases for V and 3 bases for J; bases not matched to a gene: 3. The length of the CDR3 is 13 residues. The germline gives CDR1 SGHVS, CDR2 FQNEAQ. In DNA, the CDR3 is TGTGCCAGCAGCCCCCAGGGGGACACTGAAGCTTTCTTT. Translation: CASSPQGDTEAFF.

V and J are TRBV6-5 and TRBJ2-6; maybe TRBD1 (6 bases). The CDR3 consists of 15 residues. Germline CDR1 and CDR2: MNHEY and SVGAGI. The V end was cut by 6 bases, the J end by 0 bases, with 9 bases between. DNA of the CDR3: TGTGCCAGCAGAACACAGGGCTCTGGGGCCAACGTCCTGACTTTC. Translating gives CASRTQGSGANVLTF.

The rearrangement uses TRBV16 and TRBJ1-1; TRBD1 aligns across 7 bases. The ends lost 0 bases at V and 4 bases at J; junction bases unmatched: 5. CDR3 size: 15 residues. Germline V lookup: CDR1 KGHSY, CDR2 FQNENV. CDR3 DNA: TGTGCCAGCAGCCAATCCCAGGGGGTGGGCACTGAAGCTTTCTTT. This translates into CASSQSQGVGTEAFF.

The chain couples TRBV29-1 to TRBJ1-1, with TRBD1 as a possible D gene (5 bases). This CDR3 has 13 residues. Germline values: CDR1 SQVTM, CDR2 ANQGSEA. V lost 8 bases to trimming and J lost 6 bases, with 19 bases between them. The CDR3 nucleotides are TGCAGCACTGACAGAGCGGGCGTAGCTGAAGCTTTCTTT. Its protein is CSTDRAGVAEAFF.

The chain links TRBV15 to TRBJ1-2; D perhaps matches TRBD1 (6 bases). This CDR3 comprises 14 residues. Germline CDR1 LNHNV, CDR2 YYDKDF (reference sequence). The ends were cut back, 0 bases at V and 4 bases at J, with 9 bases in the middle. Here the CDR3 DNA reads TGTGCCACCAGCAGAGATGGGGGGGCCTATGGCTACACCTTC. Residues: CATSRDGGAYGYTF.

This clone appeared a single time. The CDR3 sequence: CATSRLGGSSYNEQFF. CDR3 nucleotide sequence: TGTGCCACCAGCAGACTCGGGGGAAGCTCCTACAATGAGCAGTTCTTC. V and J are TRBV15 and TRBJ2-1, with D maybe TRBD2 (6 bases). Germline V lookup: CDR1 LNHNV, CDR2 YYDKDF (reference sequence). Trimming removed 2 bases from V and 0 bases from J, with 11 bases in between. This CDR3 has 16 amino acids.

The chain carries TRBV19 and TRBJ1-1; D unresolved. Trimming cost V 3 bases and J 1 base, with 6 bases left between them. The germline V gene encodes CDR1 LNHDA and CDR2 SQIVND (reference sequence). CDR3 size: 13 residues. The CDR3: CASSMGTNTEAFF. Here the CDR3 DNA reads TGTGCCAGTAGTATGGGCACGAACACTGAAGCTTTCTTT.

Here the CDR3 reads CASSKVNSRSYRGRDTQYF. CDR3 DNA sequence: TGTGCCAGCAGCAAAGTGAATTCGAGATCGTACAGGGGGAGAGATACGCAGTATTTT. V is TRBV21-1 and J is TRBJ2-3; the table's D gene call, TRBD1, was not cross checked with the DNA. TRBV21-1 counts as a pseudogene. The CDR3 has 19 residues.

This sequence joins TRBV7-2 and TRBJ1-1; a possible D gene is TRBD1 (6 bases). The V gene lost 2 bases and the J gene lost 1 base, with 11 bases spanning the gap. The CDR3 length is 15 residues. Germline V gene lookup returns CDR1 SGHTA and CDR2 FQGNSA. Written as DNA, the CDR3 is TGTGCCAGCAGCTTAAGGGTGACAGGGAACACTGAAGCTTTCTTT. Residues: CASSLRVTGNTEAFF. Combining the CDR3 with reference TRBV7-2 and TRBJ1-1 gives the whole variable domain GAGVSQSPSNKVTEKGKDVELRCDPISGHTALYWYRQSLGQGLEFLIYFQGNSAPDKSGLPSDRFSAERTGGSVSTLTIQRTQQEDSAVYLCASSLRVTGNTEAFFGQGTRLTVV.

The chain recombines TRBV11-2 with TRBJ1-4, with TRBD1 matching over 8 bases. Germline-derived CDR1 and CDR2 are SGHAT and FQNNGV. With 5 bases clipped from V and 10 bases from J, the junction kept 9 bases outside the gene matches. The CDR3 length is 14 residues. CDR3 nucleotide sequence: TGTGCCAGCAGCCAAATCCAACAGGGGGGAAAACTGTTTTTT. Its protein is CASSQIQQGGKLFF.

This chain uses TRBV19 with TRBJ2-3; D gene unclear. The CDR3 spans 13 residues. The germline CDR1 and CDR2 sequences are LNHDA and SQIVND (reference sequence). V gave up 5 bases and J gave up 5 bases, with 11 bases separating them. In DNA form, the CDR3 reads TGTGCCAGTAGTTCCTCCCGACAAGATACGCAGTATTTT. Protein product: CASSSSRQDTQYF.

This clone was seen a few times. The genes are TRBV25-1 and TRBJ1-1, with a tentative D call TRBD1 (6 bases). CDR3 length: 14 residues. The germline V and J ends were trimmed by 7 bases and 6 bases, with 18 bases remaining between them. In germline, CDR1 is MGHDK, CDR2 SYGVNS. CDR3 sequence: CASTTYRDNSEAFF. The CDR3 region has the DNA TGTGCCAGCACAACCTACCGGGACAACTCTGAAGCTTTCTTT.

The chain's CDR3 is CASSYRTATSSYGYTF. CDR3 in DNA: TGTGCCAGTAGCTACCGGACAGCTACTAGTTCCTATGGCTACACCTTC. The V call is TRBV19, the J call TRBJ1-2; TRBD1 might be the D (6 bases). V lost 6 bases and J lost 4, with 21 bases in between. The germline CDR1 and CDR2 sequences are LNHDA and SQIVND (reference sequence). CDR3 size: 16 residues.

This sequence joins TRBV6-5 and TRBJ2-4; 11 positions agree with TRBD2. The CDR3 contains 15 residues. After removal of 2 bases from V and 4 bases from J, the junction contained 1 base not matched to a gene. Germline values: CDR1 MNHEY, CDR2 SVGAGI. The CDR3 DNA reads as TGTGCCAGCAGTTACCGACTAGCGGGAAAAAACATTCAGTACTTC. Residues: CASSYRLAGKNIQYF.

This rearrangement joins TRBV10-1 to TRBJ1-3; weak D call: TRBD1 (6 bases). Trimming left V 8 bases short and J 2 bases short, with 22 bases between. CDR1 WNHNN and CDR2 SYGVQD come from the germline V gene (reference sequence). The CDR3 sequence is 17 residues long. This chain's CDR3 is CASYYDLYRVPGNTIYF. The CDR3 DNA sequence: TGCGCCAGCTATTACGACCTTTACAGGGTACCTGGAAACACCATATATTTT.